This T cell receptor beta chain was retrieved from a study of blood T cells in healthy people across ages (dated by TCRdb to 2015 to 2017). Notes on the research overall: In model experiments, template switching captured roughly one uniquely barcoded TCR beta cDNA molecule for every two T cells. Using deep sequencing normalized with unique cDNA molecular identifiers, the study measured how TCR beta repertoire diversity changes with age. The donors were split into four age groups: young (average approximately 16 years), middle-aged (about 40), aged (over 55) and long-lived (roughly 86). For two donors (one aged 18 to 29 and one aged 80 or older), the study analyzed two additional independent replicas of 1 million unique cDNA reads from the same blood draw. To avoid experimental bias, donors of different ages were distributed randomly across sequencing lanes.

In the case of this clonotype: What this receptor recognizes is not known. Base quality data are lacking; no much larger clone is found one base away.

Donors were roughly 40 systemically healthy Caucasian individuals from Russia aged roughly 6 to 90 years. Each donor gave roughly 9.5 milliliters of peripheral blood, collected into EDTA-treated Vacutainer tubes. PBMCs were isolated by Ficoll-Paque density-gradient centrifugation, with at least 6 million obtained per sample. Trizol reagent was used to extract total RNA from PBMCs, with at least 5 micrograms per sample. For every donor, an aliquot of PBMCs went through flow cytometry to measure the percentages of naive CD45RAhigh/CD27high T cells. The library was made by 5' RACE. The sequencing machine was an Illumina HiSeq 2500. A second PCR of roughly 6 to 11 cycles was run with a J-beta primer mix and a sample-barcoded 5' primer. A template-switch 5' adaptor carrying 12 random nucleotides introduced a unique molecular identifier onto each TCR beta cDNA molecule. Each sample yielded at least 2.5 million CDR3-containing paired-end reads. All of the RNA was converted into first-strand cDNA using the Mint cDNA synthesis kit, with a TRBC-specific oligonucleotide serving as the primer. After uracil-DNA glycosylase treatment, a first 18-cycle PCR used universal primers M1SS and BC2_uni_R on all cDNA. Per the authors' processing: Normalization of each sample was performed by random selection of 1 million high-quality reads, each carrying a distinct molecular identifier. Reads sharing molecular identifiers were discarded rather than binned into consensus sequences. MiTCR, with a Q25 quality threshold and the strictest error-elimination algorithm, was used for CDR3 identification, clonotype clustering and error correction. Lower-bound total TCR beta diversity was estimated with a nonparametric unseen species model using Euler transformation. TCRdb reanalyzed the raw reads on its own, using fastp at Q25 for trimming and MiXCR for clone calling, and kept in-frame beta chains. Duplicate CDR3 protein sequences are folded into a single record with the most common DNA and genes. These V and J calls rely on TCRdb rather than the paper's analysis. The sample has about 700,000 distinct CDR3 sequences on record, roughly 30% of them singletons. The ten biggest clones cover roughly 14% of the sample.

The CDR3 holds 13 amino acids from the cysteine to the phenylalanine. Kept here is only the CDR3 DNA, which spans 39 bases and is read in frame from base 1. The germline V gene provides CDR1 SQVTM and CDR2 ANQGSEA. Study-wide conclusions, independent of this receptor: Since profiling was done on bulk unsorted PBMCs, naive and antigen-experienced compartments could not be conclusively compared. Because donor CMV infection status was unknown, age-related changes in expanded clonotypes were potentially confounded. As age increased, observed TCR beta diversity per million T cells dropped in a roughly linear way, and a significant reduction was already evident by age 40. Compared with the aged group, the long-lived group had more naive CD4+ T cells, fewer expanded clones and increased TCR diversity, suggesting age selection. Estimates of total diversity based on one million sequenced T cells were regarded as lower bounds and as underestimates. The percentage of naive T cells measured by flow cytometry correlated strongly with observed TCR beta diversity.

The source is a woman of 80 years or more in good health. Donor details come from another sample of the same person, matched by shared clones. The rearrangement combines TRBV29-1 with TRBJ2-5, with no D gene named confidently. The assigned J gene may be wrong: the sequence end matches TRBJ2-7 better. The sample consisted of blood. The CDR3 in this case is CSVEDPRTYEQYF. The sequenced DNA is TGCAGCGTTGAAGATCCCAGGACCTACGAGCAGTACTTC.